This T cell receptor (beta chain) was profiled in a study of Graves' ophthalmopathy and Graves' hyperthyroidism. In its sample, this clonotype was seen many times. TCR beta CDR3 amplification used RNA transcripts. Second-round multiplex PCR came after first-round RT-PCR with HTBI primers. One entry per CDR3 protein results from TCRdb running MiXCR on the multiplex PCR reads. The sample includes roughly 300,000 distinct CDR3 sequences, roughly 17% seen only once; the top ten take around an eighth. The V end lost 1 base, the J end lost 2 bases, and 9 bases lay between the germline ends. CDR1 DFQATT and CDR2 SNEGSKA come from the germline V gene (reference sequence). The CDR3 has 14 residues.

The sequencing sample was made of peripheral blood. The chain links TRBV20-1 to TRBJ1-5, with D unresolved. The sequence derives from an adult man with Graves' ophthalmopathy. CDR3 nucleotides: TGCAGTGCTAGAGTCCCGGTGGGCAATCAGCCCCAGCATTTT. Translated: CSARVPVGNQPQHF.